Below, 20 T cell receptor beta chains from the same sample are listed, as sequenced in a study of CD8+ T cells in alopecia areata. As the sequencing template, cDNA was produced by extracting RNA and reverse transcribing it. This table comes from immunoSEQ multiplex PCR, and its TCRdb copy is limited to in-frame clones, with some not included. The table shows tens of thousands of clones, with roughly 51% occurring only once. What was sequenced was NKG2D-high CD8+ T cells sorted from blood. The receptors here all came from a human donor with alopecia areata.

Only a few counts were recorded for this clone. The chain is built from TRBV30 and TRBJ2-1; 8 bases are a match to TRBD2. The V gene's germline CDR1 is GTSNPN and CDR2 SVGIG (reference sequence). CDR3 length equals 14 residues. The ends lost 0 bases at V and 7 bases at J; junction bases unmatched: 5. CDR3: CAWSVSAGGNEQFF. The CDR3 region has the DNA TGTGCCTGGAGTGTATCTGCGGGGGGTAATGAGCAGTTCTTC. Complete variable domain (other parts from reference TRBV30 and TRBJ2-1): SQTIHQWPATLVQPVGSPLSLECTVEGTSNPNLYWYRQAAGRGLQLLFYSVGIGQISSEVPQNLSASRPQDRQFILSSKKLLLSDSGFYLCAWSVSAGGNEQFFGPGTRLTVL.

The rearrangement links TRBV28 to TRBJ2-3, with D perhaps matching TRBD1 (6 bases). Germline lookup yields CDR1 MDHEN and CDR2 SYDVKM. Trimming pared 3 bases from V and 3 bases from J, leaving 7 bases between. The CDR3 totals 13 residues. The CDR3 sequence is CASSLRGTDTQYF. CDR3 DNA: TGTGCCAGCAGTTTGAGGGGGACAGATACGCAGTATTTT.

This sequence joins TRBV30 and TRBJ2-1; maybe TRBD1 (5 bases). The V end was cut by 1 base, the J end by 9 bases, with 7 bases between. Germline V lookup: CDR1 GTSNPN, CDR2 SVGIG (reference sequence). This CDR3 comprises 11 residues. The CDR3: CAWSETVEQFF. CDR3 in DNA: TGTGCCTGGAGTGAGACAGTTGAGCAGTTCTTC. Complete variable domain (other parts from reference TRBV30 and TRBJ2-1): SQTIHQWPATLVQPVGSPLSLECTVEGTSNPNLYWYRQAAGRGLQLLFYSVGIGQISSEVPQNLSASRPQDRQFILSSKKLLLSDSGFYLCAWSETVEQFFGPGTRLTVL.

This clone appeared a few times. The rearrangement uses TRBV29-1 and TRBJ2-1, with 11 nucleotides matching TRBD2. The ends lost 1 base at V and 4 bases at J; junction bases unmatched: 6. Germline values: CDR1 SQVTM, CDR2 ANQGSEA. This CDR3 region has 16 residues. CDR3 loop: CSVEGGGTSGYNEQFF. CDR3 DNA sequence: TGCAGCGTTGAAGGGGGTGGGACTAGCGGTTACAATGAGCAGTTCTTC.

The chain employs TRBV12-5 and TRBJ2-1; no clear D. This CDR3 region has 11 residues. Trimming pared 3 bases from V and 8 bases from J, leaving 5 bases between. Germline V CDR1 and CDR2: LGHNT, FRNRAP. The CDR3 loop is CASGLSDEQFF. The CDR3 DNA follows: TGTGCTAGTGGTTTATCTGATGAGCAGTTCTTC.

J is TRBJ2-1 and V is TRBV5-1, with 7 bases lining up with TRBD2. Germline V gene sequence: CDR1 SGHRS, CDR2 YFSETQ. CDR3 length: 16 residues. With 0 bases clipped from V and 4 bases from J, the junction kept 7 bases outside the gene matches. DNA for the CDR3: TGCGCCAGCAGCTTGGCCGGGGCGGGAGTGTACAATGAGCAGTTCTTC. Protein product: CASSLAGAGVYNEQFF.

This clone occurred a few times. The chain recombines TRBV29-1 with TRBJ2-5; 10 nucleotides agree with TRBD2. The tail of the sequence fits TRBJ2-7 better, so the J call may be wrong. In germline, CDR1 is SQVTM, CDR2 ANQGSEA. CDR3 size: 14 residues. CDR3 coding DNA: TGCAGCGTTGAAACTAGCGGGGATTCCTACGAGCAGTACTTC. Protein product: CSVETSGDSYEQYF.

The genes are TRBV29-1 and TRBJ2-1; D possibly corresponds to TRBD2 (5 bases). This CDR3 region has 16 residues. Trimming cost V 3 bases and J 1 base, with 16 bases left between them. Germline V lookup: CDR1 SQVTM, CDR2 ANQGSEA. Here the CDR3 DNA reads TGCAGCGTTGACGGTCTCGACGGAGGATCCTACAATGAGCAGTTCTTC. It translates to CSVDGLDGGSYNEQFF.

A remark on this clone: The same CDR3 can be traced to other DNA sequences in this sample. The V gene is TRBV5-6, the J gene TRBJ2-7, with D hard to call. The CDR3 is made up of 11 amino acids. Trimming took 1 base from V and 6 from J, leaving 5 bases between them. CDR1 is SGHDT, CDR2 YYEEEE, per germline. Here the CDR3 reads CASSLSREQYF. The CDR3 DNA follows: TGTGCCAGCAGCTTGTCGCGCGAGCAGTACTTC.

This chain links TRBV27 with TRBJ2-5; D is perhaps TRBD1 (5 bases). V dropped 2 bases and J dropped 4 bases, with 17 bases sitting between them. Germline V gene lookup returns CDR1 MNHEY and CDR2 SMNVEV (reference sequence). The CDR3 runs 16 residues. CDR3 amino acids: CASSLKGDSDLETQYF. CDR3 nucleotides: TGTGCCAGCAGTTTAAAAGGGGATTCGGATCTAGAGACCCAGTACTTC.

This chain connects TRBV6-5 to TRBJ2-3; the D is unclear. This CDR3 has 13 amino acids. V lost 0 bases to trimming and J lost 0 bases, with 1 base between them. Germline V gene data show CDR1 as MNHEY and CDR2 as SVGAGI. DNA for the CDR3: TGTGCCAGCAGTTACTCTAGCACAGATACGCAGTATTTT. Translation: CASSYSSTDTQYF.

This chain joins TRBV5-1 and TRBJ2-7; no firm D call. V was shortened by 0 bases and J by 2 bases, with 6 bases between the two germline ends. This CDR3 is 13 amino acids long. Germline loops: CDR1 SGHRS, CDR2 YFSETQ. Here the CDR3 DNA reads TGCGCCAGCAGCTTGGCGCCTACCTACGAGCAGTACTTC. Amino acid sequence: CASSLAPTYEQYF.

The chain employs TRBV4-1 and TRBJ2-7; no firm D call. Germline V lookup: CDR1 MGHRA, CDR2 YSYEKL. V was cut by 0 bases and J by 2 bases, with 11 bases left in between. The CDR3 contains 15 residues. CDR3 sequence reads: CASSQDSAGTYEQYF. The DNA of the CDR3 is TGCGCCAGCAGCCAAGATTCGGCAGGTACCTACGAGCAGTACTTC.

The rearrangement uses TRBV20-1 and TRBJ1-1; D ambiguous. Trimming pared 0 bases from V and 7 bases from J, leaving 3 bases between. Germline V gene sequence: CDR1 DFQATT, CDR2 SNEGSKA (reference sequence). The CDR3 is made up of 10 amino acids. The CDR3 DNA sequence: TGCAGTGCTAGAGAGGGTGAAGCTTTCTTT. It is translated as CSAREGEAFF.

The chain joins TRBV29-1 to TRBJ1-2, with D unresolved. Germline loops: CDR1 SQVTM, CDR2 ANQGSEA. Trimming cost V 2 bases and J 7 bases, with 11 bases left between them. The CDR3 spans 12 residues. The CDR3 bases are TGCAGCGTTGAATACCGGGGTCTTGGCTACACCTTC. This gives the protein CSVEYRGLGYTF.

This clone was recorded only once. The chain recombines TRBV7-9 with TRBJ2-7; TRBD1 aligns across 8 bases. V gave up 5 bases and J gave up 9 bases; unmatched junction bases: 12. Germline CDR1 is SEHNR and CDR2 is FQNEAQ (reference sequence). This CDR3 is built from 14 residues. CDR3 in amino acids: CASSPLGQVIGQYF. The CDR3 nucleotides read TGTGCCAGCAGCCCACTGGGACAGGTAATTGGGCAGTACTTC.

The chain has TRBV29-1 and TRBJ2-1; the match to TRBD2 covers 7 bases. The CDR3 consists of 12 residues. CDR1 and CDR2 from the germline V gene are SQVTM and ANQGSEA. Trimming cost V 7 bases and J 3 bases; bases outside gene matches: 3. CDR3 sequence reads: CSAKRDYNEQFF. CDR3 coding DNA: TGCAGCGCTAAGCGGGACTACAATGAGCAGTTCTTC.

This clone was picked up a small number of times. The rearrangement joins TRBV9 to TRBJ2-2; possible D gene TRBD1, 6 bases. Trimming removed 3 bases from V and 1 base from J, with 13 bases in between. Germline CDR1 and CDR2: SGDLS and YYNGEE. This CDR3 region has 16 residues. This CDR3 reads CASSEWTAENTGELFF. In DNA, the CDR3 is TGTGCCAGCAGCGAGTGGACAGCAGAGAACACCGGGGAGCTGTTTTTT.

This clone came up a few times. The chain carries TRBV29-1 and TRBJ2-1; no clear D gene. Per the germline V gene, CDR1 is SQVTM and CDR2 is ANQGSEA. This CDR3 region has 14 residues. Between the trimmed V and J ends, which lost 6 bases and 4 bases, there was a span of 16 bases. The CDR3 is CSVLGVFSYNEQFF. The CDR3 DNA is TGCAGCGTCCTAGGAGTTTTTTCGTACAATGAGCAGTTCTTC.

This clone has just a few counts. The V call is TRBV15, the J call TRBJ2-6; TRBD1 aligns across 10 bases. Germline-derived CDR1 and CDR2 are LNHNV and YYDKDF (reference sequence). The CDR3 is made up of 17 amino acids. The V segment lost 8 bases and the J segment 3 bases; nucleotides outside the gene matches: 10. The CDR3 protein is CATAGTGALGGANVLTF. The CDR3 nucleotides are TGTGCCACCGCCGGGACAGGGGCCTTGGGTGGGGCCAACGTCCTGACTTTC.